This TCR beta chain was retrieved from a study of regulatory T cells in long-lasting Graves disease. According to the study, TCR beta libraries were built with iRepertoire HTBI primers and CDR3-region Arm-PCR. TCRdb recomputed calls from the multiplex PCR reads with MiXCR, one row per CDR3 protein. The repertoire consists of under 500,000 distinct CDR3 sequences, with approximately 16% occurring once and the leading ten covering approximately 11%. The sample's time point: newly diagnosed GD, antithyroid drugs for less than 3 months. There was RNA extracted from PBMCs, and the TCR library was made from it. The CDR3 loop spans 13 amino acids. Trimming removed 2 bases from V and 0 bases from J, with 4 bases in between. Germline loops: CDR1 ENHRY, CDR2 SYGVKD. This sample also appeared in a second study, on T cells in Graves' hyperthyroidism and ophthalmopathy. According to that study: Clinical symptoms, serum thyroxine and TRAb, thyroid ultrasound and orbital computed tomography were used for the diagnoses. TCR CDR3 underwent first-round RT-PCR with the HTBI primer set. Blood samples included most of the expanded thyroid clonotypes exceeding 0.001.

The chain employs TRBV10-3 and TRBJ1-2; D gene ambiguous. The sample consisted of peripheral blood mononuclear cells (PBMCs), taken at new diagnosis, from a patient treated with antithyroid drugs. The sequence derives from a woman aged 25 to 39 with Graves disease. The CDR3 DNA reads as TGTGCCATCAGTGAGGCTACTAACTATGGCTACACCTTC. Translating gives CAISEATNYGYTF.